Following are 26 T cell receptor beta chains from one sample sequenced in a study of identical twins (dated by TCRdb to the mid-2010s). Receptor amplification or capture employed 5' RACE. Instrument on record: Illumina HiSeq 2000. TCRdb's own reprocessing of the public reads used fastp at Q25 and MiXCR and kept productive beta chains. A single entry per CDR3 protein holds the most common genes and DNA from its merged rows. A total of hundreds of thousands of distinct CDR3 sequences appear in this sample, 8.5% to 9.5% of them only once. The top ten clonotypes cover 0.75% to 1% of the sample. These records were also assigned to another study, of yellow fever vaccine responses in identical twins.

Sequencing was performed on PBMCs. These TCRs come from a woman between 18 and 29 years old in good health.

This clonotype has a handful of counts. The V call is TRBV20-1, the J call TRBJ2-7; TRBD2 is a possible D gene (5 bases). This CDR3 is built from 15 residues. With 5 bases removed from V and 0 bases from J, the gap between germline ends came to 17 bases. Germline CDR1 and CDR2: DFQATT and SNEGSKA (reference sequence). In nucleotides, the CDR3 is TGCAGTGCTCATAACGGAGCGGCCAACTCCTACGAGCAGTACTTC. This sequence encodes CSAHNGAANSYEQYF.

This chain links TRBV9 with TRBJ2-2; D not resolved. There are 15 residues in the CDR3. Trimming took off 0 bases at V and 3 bases at J, with 9 bases between the two ends. Germline V gene lookup returns CDR1 SGDLS and CDR2 YYNGEE. In DNA form, the CDR3 reads TGTGCCAGCAGCGTAGCGGGCGGATACACCGGGGAGCTGTTTTTT. Translation: CASSVAGGYTGELFF.

In this sample, this clonotype turned up a few times. This chain connects TRBV28 to TRBJ2-1; D possibly corresponds to TRBD1 (6 bases). The CDR3 has 15 amino acids. Deletions cut 6 bases from V and 6 bases from J, with 18 bases between. Germline CDR1 reads MDHEN; CDR2 reads SYDVKM. The CDR3 nucleotides read TGTGCCAGCAGGGGGTCAGACAGGTCGGGCAATGAGCAGTTCTTC. Protein sequence: CASRGSDRSGNEQFF. Drawing the rest from reference TRBV28 and TRBJ2-1, the complete variable domain is DVKVTQSSRYLVKRTGEKVFLECVQDMDHENMFWYRQDPGLGLRLIYFSYDVKMKEKGDIPEGYSVSREKKERFSLILESASTNQTSMYLCASRGSDRSGNEQFFGPGTRLTVL.

This chain links TRBV11-3 with TRBJ2-1, with D uncertain. Deletions cut 3 bases from V and 5 bases from J, with 17 bases between. In germline, CDR1 is SGHNT, CDR2 YENEEA. This CDR3 has 16 residues. The DNA of the CDR3 is TGTGCCAGCAGCTTGATCATCGGCGCGGTGGACAATGAGCAGTTCTTC. This sequence encodes CASSLIIGAVDNEQFF. Supplemented by reference TRBV11-3 and TRBJ2-1, the full variable domain reads EAGVVQSPRYKIIEKKQPVAFWCNPISGHNTLYWYLQNLGQGPELLIRYENEEAVDDSQLPKDRFSAERLKGVDSTLKIQPAELGDSAVYLCASSLIIGAVDNEQFFGPGTRLTVL.

This clonotype was found a few times. This chain uses TRBV10-3 with TRBJ2-3, with 7 bases fitting TRBD1. Germline V gene lookup returns CDR1 ENHRY and CDR2 SYGVKD. The CDR3 consists of 17 residues. The ends lost 0 bases at V and 4 bases at J; junction bases unmatched: 10. DNA for the CDR3: TGTGCCATCAGTGAGTCGACAGGGAAGGTCAGTGCAGATACGCAGTATTTT. It is translated as CAISESTGKVSADTQYF.

This clonotype was seen only a few times. V is TRBV3-1 and J is TRBJ2-7; D not resolved. There are 15 residues in the CDR3. The germline V gene has CDR1 LGHDT and CDR2 YNNKEL (reference sequence). V was shortened by 0 bases and J by 0 bases, with 9 bases between the two germline ends. The CDR3 coding sequence is TGTGCCAGCAGCCAAGATGGCCACAACTCCTACGAGCAGTACTTC. Amino acids: CASSQDGHNSYEQYF.

V usage is TRBV30 and J usage is TRBJ2-6, with unresolved D. Trimming shortened V by 2 bases and J by 0 bases, and 5 bases separated the two germline ends. The CDR3 is 14 residues long. CDR1 is GTSNPN and CDR2 is SVGIG in the germline V gene (reference sequence). The CDR3 region has the DNA TGTGCCTGGAGTCCTTTCTCTGGGGCCAACGTCCTGACTTTC. Its translation is CAWSPFSGANVLTF.

The chain has TRBV9 and TRBJ2-3; the D is unclear. Germline V CDR1 and CDR2: SGDLS, YYNGEE. The CDR3 loop spans 15 amino acids. Trimming pared 4 bases from V and 0 bases from J, leaving 12 bases between. CDR3 coding DNA: TGTGCCAGCAGCCAACTCCTTGGCAGCACAGATACGCAGTATTTT. Translated, it gives CASSQLLGSTDTQYF.

The chain employs TRBV5-1 and TRBJ2-4; 13 positions match TRBD2. J was trimmed by 0 bases and V by 4 bases; bases with no gene match: 7. This CDR3 is built from 18 residues. Per the germline V gene, CDR1 is SGHRS and CDR2 is YFSETQ. The CDR3 DNA reads as TGCGCCAGCAGCGGAGGACTAGCGGGAGCCCAAGCCAAAAACATTCAGTACTTC. It specifies CASSGGLAGAQAKNIQYF.

This clonotype occurred many times. The rearrangement uses TRBV5-1 and TRBJ2-1, with D possibly matching TRBD2 (6 bases). Deletions cut 4 bases from V and 4 bases from J, with 18 bases between. There are 16 residues in the CDR3. Germline loops: CDR1 SGHRS, CDR2 YFSETQ. The CDR3 DNA sequence: TGCGCCAGCAGCAGCCAGACTAGTACGGGGTACAATGAGCAGTTCTTC. Amino acid sequence: CASSSQTSTGYNEQFF.

The gene calls are TRBV28 and TRBJ2-3, with D possibly being TRBD2 (7 bases). V was shortened by 4 bases and J by 3 bases, with 26 bases between the two germline ends. Germline-derived CDR1 and CDR2 are MDHEN and SYDVKM. CDR3 length: 19 residues. CDR3 residues: CASSSTPGGHLKWTDTQYF. In nucleotides, the CDR3 is TGTGCCAGCAGTTCAACCCCCGGGGGGCACCTTAAATGGACAGATACGCAGTATTTT.

This clonotype was picked up many times. The CDR3 coding sequence is TGTGCCAGCTCACCGGGACCGCAAGAGACCCAGTACTTC. It codes for CASSPGPQETQYF. The chain uses TRBV18 and TRBJ2-5; D tentatively reads TRBD1 or TRBD2 (5 bases each). V shed 3 bases and J shed 2 bases, with 7 bases lying between them. Germline V gene lookup returns CDR1 KGHSH and CDR2 LQKENI. CDR3 length: 13 amino acids. The whole variable domain, remainder taken from reference TRBV18 and TRBJ2-5, is NAGVMQNPRHLVRRRGQEARLRCSPMKGHSHVYWYRQLPEEGLKFMVYLQKENIIDESGMPKERFSAEFPKEGPSILRIQQVVRGDSAAYFCASSPGPQETQYFGPGTRLLVL.

The chain uses TRBV6-5 and TRBJ2-3, with D perhaps TRBD2 (6 bases). V lost 3 bases to trimming and J lost 1 base, with 17 bases between them. CDR1 and CDR2 (germline): MNHEY, SVGAGI. The CDR3 contains 17 residues. The CDR3 region is CASSYSSPGSGTDTQYF. The CDR3 DNA sequence: TGTGCCAGCAGTTATTCTTCCCCCGGGAGTGGCACAGATACGCAGTATTTT.

This rearrangement joins TRBV11-2 to TRBJ2-1; 10 bases align to TRBD2. CDR1 is SGHAT, CDR2 FQNNGV, per germline. The V and J ends lost 6 bases and 4 bases, in that order; junction bases with no gene match: 15. CDR3 length equals 18 residues. The CDR3 here is CASSPRPARTSGYNEQFF. The CDR3 nucleotides read TGTGCCAGCAGTCCCAGGCCGGCGAGGACTAGCGGATACAATGAGCAGTTCTTC.

The chain combines TRBV7-3 with TRBJ2-3, with TRBD1 as a possible D gene (6 bases). The CDR3 length is 14 residues. Between the trimmed V and J ends, which lost 5 bases and 5 bases, there was a span of 14 bases. CDR1 is SGHTA and CDR2 is FQGTGA in the germline V gene. CDR3 sequence: CASSLDRALDTQYF. The DNA of the CDR3 is TGTGCCAGCAGCCTGGACAGAGCCTTAGATACGCAGTATTTT.

The V call is TRBV10-3, the J call TRBJ1-1, with a weak D call TRBD1 (5 bases). Looked up from germline, CDR1 is ENHRY and CDR2 is SYGVKD. The CDR3 runs 14 residues. V dropped 6 bases and J dropped 11 bases, with 22 bases sitting between them. CDR3 protein: CAISGTEASRVAFF. In nucleotides, the CDR3 is TGTGCCATCAGCGGGACGGAAGCGTCGAGAGTGGCTTTCTTT.

The V and J genes are TRBV7-2 and TRBJ2-7; 9 positions match TRBD1. The CDR3 runs 15 residues. The germline V gene has CDR1 SGHTA and CDR2 FQGNSA. V was clipped by 5 bases and J by 3 bases; unmatched bases: 8. The CDR3: CASSPELGQGYEQYF. CDR3 in DNA: TGTGCCAGCAGCCCCGAACTGGGACAGGGCTACGAGCAGTACTTC.

This clonotype was detected a few times. This sequence joins TRBV6-2 or TRBV6-3 and TRBJ2-7; 8 nucleotides line up with TRBD1. The CDR3 is 16 amino acids. J lost 3 bases, V lost 2 bases, and 9 bases had no gene match. The germline V gene has CDR1 MNHEY and CDR2 SVGEGT. The CDR3 protein is CASSYPLQGDFYEQYF. The CDR3, as DNA: TGTGCCAGCAGTTACCCTCTACAGGGGGATTTCTACGAGCAGTACTTC.

This clonotype has only a few counts. This chain links TRBV12-3 or TRBV12-4 with TRBJ2-3; 7 bases line up with TRBD2. The CDR3 spans 15 residues. Losses at the gene ends were 6 bases for V and 5 bases for J; bases not matched to a gene: 11. The CDR3 nucleotides read TGTGCCAGCAGACTGGTGGGAGGGCGCGGAGATACGCAGTATTTT. It translates to CASRLVGGRGDTQYF.

This clonotype was detected many times. The V gene is TRBV6-1, the J gene TRBJ1-3; possibly TRBD1 for D (6 bases). Germline V gene data show CDR1 as MNHNS and CDR2 as SASEGT. Trimming shortened V by 6 bases and J by 1 base, and 10 bases separated the two germline ends. The CDR3 has 14 amino acids. Here the CDR3 reads CASRKTGSGNTIYF. In DNA, the CDR3 is TGTGCCAGCAGGAAAACAGGGTCTGGAAACACCATATATTTT.

There are many counts of this clonotype. The chain employs TRBV7-6 and TRBJ2-5; D is possibly TRBD1 (6 bases). The V end lost 1 base, the J end lost 4 bases, and 10 bases lay between the germline ends. The germline V gene encodes CDR1 SGHVS and CDR2 FNYEAQ. CDR3 length: 14 residues. CDR3: CASSLVRGAETQYF. The CDR3 DNA reads TGTGCCAGCAGCTTAGTCAGGGGTGCAGAGACCCAGTACTTC.

J is TRBJ1-1 and V is TRBV25-1; D is unclear. In germline, CDR1 is MGHDK, CDR2 SYGVNS. This CDR3 has 13 residues. Trimming took off 2 bases at V and 5 bases at J, with 9 bases between the two ends. DNA of the CDR3: TGTGCCAGCAGTGAAACTGATAGTACTGAAGCTTTCTTT. Protein sequence: CASSETDSTEAFF.

The V gene is TRBV6-5, the J gene TRBJ2-7; 7 bases align to TRBD2. This CDR3 has 15 residues. Per the germline V gene, CDR1 is MNHEY and CDR2 is SVGAGI. J gave up 7 bases and V 4 bases, and 13 bases lay outside the gene matches. CDR3 residues: CASSSTRREQKEQYF. As DNA, the CDR3 is TGTGCCAGCAGTTCTACTCGGCGGGAGCAGAAAGAGCAGTACTTC.

This clonotype showed up just once. J is TRBJ2-3 and V is TRBV10-2; the D gene could be TRBD1 or TRBD2 (6 bases each). V was cut by 4 bases and J by 8 bases, with 16 bases left in between. This CDR3 contains 14 residues. The germline gives CDR1 WSHSY, CDR2 SAAADI. CDR3: CASSAPEGGLTQYF. The CDR3 DNA is TGCGCCAGCAGTGCGCCTGAGGGGGGCCTTACGCAGTATTTT.

This clonotype turned up a few times. This chain uses TRBV2 with TRBJ2-1; the D is unclear. Between the trimmed V and J ends, which lost 1 base and 0 bases, there was a span of 7 bases. The V gene's germline CDR1 is SNHLY and CDR2 FYNNEI. The CDR3 has 15 residues. This chain's CDR3 is CASSEEWNSYNEQFF. The CDR3 nucleotides are TGTGCCAGCAGTGAAGAGTGGAACTCCTACAATGAGCAGTTCTTC.

V and J are TRBV10-3 and TRBJ1-2; the D is unclear. The CDR3 has 12 amino acids. Looked up from germline, CDR1 is ENHRY and CDR2 is SYGVKD. V was shortened by 2 bases and J by 5 bases, with 6 bases between the two germline ends. In nucleotides, the CDR3 is TGTGCCATCAGTGAGCCCCAATATGGCTACACCTTC. Protein sequence: CAISEPQYGYTF.